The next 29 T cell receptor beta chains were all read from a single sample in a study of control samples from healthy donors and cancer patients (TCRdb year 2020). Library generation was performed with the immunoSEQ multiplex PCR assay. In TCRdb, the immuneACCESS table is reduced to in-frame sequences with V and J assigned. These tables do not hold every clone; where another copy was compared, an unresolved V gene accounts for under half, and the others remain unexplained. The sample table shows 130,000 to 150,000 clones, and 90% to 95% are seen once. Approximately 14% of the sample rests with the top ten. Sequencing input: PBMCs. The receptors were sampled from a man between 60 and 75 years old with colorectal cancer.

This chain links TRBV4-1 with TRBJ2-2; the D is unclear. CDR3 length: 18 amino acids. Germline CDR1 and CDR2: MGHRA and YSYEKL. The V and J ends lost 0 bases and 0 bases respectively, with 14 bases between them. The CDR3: CASSQDLVFRANTGELFF. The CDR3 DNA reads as TGCGCCAGCAGCCAAGATCTCGTATTTAGGGCGAACACCGGGGAGCTGTTTTTT.

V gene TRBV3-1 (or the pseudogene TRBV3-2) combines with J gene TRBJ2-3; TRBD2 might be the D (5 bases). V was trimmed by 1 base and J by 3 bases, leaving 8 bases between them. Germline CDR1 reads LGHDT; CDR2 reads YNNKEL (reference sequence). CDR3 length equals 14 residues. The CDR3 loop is CASSQGTGTDTQYF. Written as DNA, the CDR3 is TGTGCCAGCAGCCAAGGAACGGGGACAGATACGCAGTATTTT.

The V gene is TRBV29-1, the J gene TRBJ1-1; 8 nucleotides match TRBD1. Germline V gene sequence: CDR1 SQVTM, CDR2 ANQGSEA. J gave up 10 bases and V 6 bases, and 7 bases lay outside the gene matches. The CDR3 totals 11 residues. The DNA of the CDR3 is TGCAGCGTCCAGGACAGGGTGGTAGCTTTCTTT. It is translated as CSVQDRVVAFF. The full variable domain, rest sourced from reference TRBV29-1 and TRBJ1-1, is SAVISQKPSRDICQRGTSLTIQCQVDSQVTMMFWYRQQPGQSLTLIATANQGSEATYESGFVIDKFPISRPNLTFSTLTVSNMSPEDSSIYLCSVQDRVVAFFGQGTRLTVV.

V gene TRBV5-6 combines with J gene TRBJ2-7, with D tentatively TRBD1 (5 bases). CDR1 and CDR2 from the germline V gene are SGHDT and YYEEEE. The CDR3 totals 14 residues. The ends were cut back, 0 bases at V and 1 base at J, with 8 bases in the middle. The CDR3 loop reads CASSLGQGSYEQYF. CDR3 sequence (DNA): TGTGCCAGCAGCTTGGGCCAGGGTTCCTACGAGCAGTACTTC.

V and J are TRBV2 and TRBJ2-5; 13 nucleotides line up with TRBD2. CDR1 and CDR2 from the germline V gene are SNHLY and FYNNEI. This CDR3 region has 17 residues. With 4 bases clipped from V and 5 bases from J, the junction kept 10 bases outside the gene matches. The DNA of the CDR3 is TGTGCCAGCAGTGTGGTACTAGCGGGGGGGCCGGGCGAGACCCAGTACTTC. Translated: CASSVVLAGGPGETQYF.

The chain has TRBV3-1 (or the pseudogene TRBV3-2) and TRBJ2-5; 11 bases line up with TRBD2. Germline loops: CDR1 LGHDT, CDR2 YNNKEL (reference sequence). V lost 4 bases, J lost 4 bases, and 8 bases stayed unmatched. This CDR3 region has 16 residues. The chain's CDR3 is CASSPLAGGAGETQYF. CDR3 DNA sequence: TGTGCCAGCAGCCCCTTAGCGGGAGGGGCGGGAGAGACCCAGTACTTC.

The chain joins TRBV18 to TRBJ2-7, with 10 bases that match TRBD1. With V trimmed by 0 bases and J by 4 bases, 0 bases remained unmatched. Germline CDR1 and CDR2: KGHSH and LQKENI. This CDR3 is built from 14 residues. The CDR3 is CASSPPGQGYEQYF. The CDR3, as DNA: TGTGCCAGCTCACCACCGGGACAGGGGTACGAGCAGTACTTC.

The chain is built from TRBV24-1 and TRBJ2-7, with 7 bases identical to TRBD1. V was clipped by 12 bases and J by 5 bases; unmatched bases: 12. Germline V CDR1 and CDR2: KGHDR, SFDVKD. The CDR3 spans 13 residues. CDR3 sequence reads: CAHRRGPIDEQYF. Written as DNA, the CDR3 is TGTGCCCACAGAAGGGGGCCTATCGACGAGCAGTACTTC.

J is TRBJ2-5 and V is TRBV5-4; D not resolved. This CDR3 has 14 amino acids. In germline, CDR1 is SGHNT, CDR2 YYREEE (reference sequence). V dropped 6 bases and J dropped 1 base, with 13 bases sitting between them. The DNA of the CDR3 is TGTGCCAGCACCCCCTCGAACGCCCAAGAGACCCAGTACTTC. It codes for CASTPSNAQETQYF.

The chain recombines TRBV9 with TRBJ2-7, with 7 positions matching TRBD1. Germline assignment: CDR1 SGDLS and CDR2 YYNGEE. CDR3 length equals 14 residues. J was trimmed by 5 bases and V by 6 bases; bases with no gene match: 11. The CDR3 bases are TGTGCCAGCACCAAGTGGGGAGACAGGGACGAGCAGTACTTC. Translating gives CASTKWGDRDEQYF.

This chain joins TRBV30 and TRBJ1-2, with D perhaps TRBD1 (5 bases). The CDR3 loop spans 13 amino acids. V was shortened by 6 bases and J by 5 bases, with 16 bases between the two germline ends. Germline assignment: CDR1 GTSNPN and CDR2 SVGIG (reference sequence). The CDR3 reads CACNLPDKYGYTF. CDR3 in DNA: TGTGCCTGCAATCTTCCGGACAAGTATGGCTACACCTTC.

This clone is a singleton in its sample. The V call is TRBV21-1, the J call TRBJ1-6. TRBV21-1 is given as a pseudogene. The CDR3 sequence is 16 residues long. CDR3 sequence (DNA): TGTGCCAGCAGCGTCCCCGGGACCGCGTATAATTCACCCCTCCACTTT. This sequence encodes CASSVPGTAYNSPLHF.

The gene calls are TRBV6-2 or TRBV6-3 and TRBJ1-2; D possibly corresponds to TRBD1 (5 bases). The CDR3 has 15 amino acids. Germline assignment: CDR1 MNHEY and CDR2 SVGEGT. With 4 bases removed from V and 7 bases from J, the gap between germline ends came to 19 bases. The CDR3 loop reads CASSLTRTGVLGYTF. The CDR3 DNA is TGTGCCAGCAGTTTGACCCGGACGGGGGTTCTTGGCTACACCTTC.

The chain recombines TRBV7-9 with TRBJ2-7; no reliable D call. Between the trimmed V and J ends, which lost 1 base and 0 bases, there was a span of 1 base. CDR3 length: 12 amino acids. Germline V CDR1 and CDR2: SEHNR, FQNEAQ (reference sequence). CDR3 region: CASSLVSYEQYF. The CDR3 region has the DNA TGTGCCAGCAGCTTAGTCTCCTACGAGCAGTACTTC. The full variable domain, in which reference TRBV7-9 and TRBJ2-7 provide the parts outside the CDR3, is DTGVSQNPRHKITKRGQNVTFRCDPISEHNRLYWYRQTLGQGPEFLTYFQNEAQLEKSRLLSDRFSAERPKGSFSTLEIQRTEQGDSAMYLCASSLVSYEQYFGPGTRLTVT.

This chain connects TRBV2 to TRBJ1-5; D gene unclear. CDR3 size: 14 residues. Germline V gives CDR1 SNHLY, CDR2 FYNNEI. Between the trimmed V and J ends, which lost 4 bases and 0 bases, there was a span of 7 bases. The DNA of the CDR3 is TGTGCCAGCAGTGCTGTATATAGCAATCAGCCCCAGCATTTT. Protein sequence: CASSAVYSNQPQHF. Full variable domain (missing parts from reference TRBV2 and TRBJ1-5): EPEVTQTPSHQVTQMGQEVILRCVPISNHLYFYWYRQILGQKVEFLVSFYNNEISEKSEIFDDQFSVERPDGSNFTLKIRSTKLEDSAMYFCASSAVYSNQPQHFGDGTRLSIL.

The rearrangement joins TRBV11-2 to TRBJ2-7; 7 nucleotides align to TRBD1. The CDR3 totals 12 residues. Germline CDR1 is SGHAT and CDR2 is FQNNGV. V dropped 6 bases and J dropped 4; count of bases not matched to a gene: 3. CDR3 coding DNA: TGTGCCAGCAGTTTGACAGGGTACGAGCAGTACTTC. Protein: CASSLTGYEQYF.

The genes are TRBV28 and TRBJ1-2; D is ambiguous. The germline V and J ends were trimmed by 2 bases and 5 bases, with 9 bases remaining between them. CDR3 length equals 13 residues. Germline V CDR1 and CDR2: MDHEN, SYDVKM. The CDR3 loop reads CASSLKMGYGYTF. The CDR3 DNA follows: TGTGCCAGCAGTTTAAAGATGGGATATGGCTACACCTTC.

This CDR3 is CASSIRQITGELFF. The CDR3 region has the DNA TGTGCCAGTAGTATCAGACAAATCACCGGGGAGCTGTTTTTT. The chain employs TRBV19 and TRBJ2-2; D gene unclear. Germline-derived CDR1 and CDR2 are LNHDA and SQIVND (reference sequence). The length of the CDR3 is 14 residues. With 3 bases removed from V and 4 bases from J, the gap between germline ends came to 9 bases.

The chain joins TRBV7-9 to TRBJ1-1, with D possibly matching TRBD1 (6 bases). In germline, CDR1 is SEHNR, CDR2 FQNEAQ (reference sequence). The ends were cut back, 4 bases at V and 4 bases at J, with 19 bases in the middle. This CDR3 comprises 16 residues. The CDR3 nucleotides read TGTGCCAGCAGCTCGGGGGCCGCGGGCGTGGGCACTGAAGCTTTCTTT. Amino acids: CASSSGAAGVGTEAFF.

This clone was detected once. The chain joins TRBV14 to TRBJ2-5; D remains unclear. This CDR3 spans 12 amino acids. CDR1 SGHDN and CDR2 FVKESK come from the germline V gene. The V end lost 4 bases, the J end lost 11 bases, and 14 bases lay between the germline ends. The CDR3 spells CASSPSTVTQYF. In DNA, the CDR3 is TGTGCCAGCAGCCCATCGACCGTAACTCAGTACTTC.

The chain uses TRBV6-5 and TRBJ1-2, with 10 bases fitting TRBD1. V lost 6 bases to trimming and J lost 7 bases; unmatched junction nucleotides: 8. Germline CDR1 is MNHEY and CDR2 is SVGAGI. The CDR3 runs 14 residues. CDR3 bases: TGTGCCAGCAGGACAGGGGGCGCATACGGTGGCTACACCTTC. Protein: CASRTGGAYGGYTF.

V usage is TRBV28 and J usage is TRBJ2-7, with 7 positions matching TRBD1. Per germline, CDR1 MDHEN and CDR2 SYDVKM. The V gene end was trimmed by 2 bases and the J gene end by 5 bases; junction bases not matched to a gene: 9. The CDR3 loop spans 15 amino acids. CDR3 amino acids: CASSLTATGLNEQYF. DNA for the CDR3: TGTGCCAGCAGTTTAACGGCGACAGGGTTGAACGAGCAGTACTTC.

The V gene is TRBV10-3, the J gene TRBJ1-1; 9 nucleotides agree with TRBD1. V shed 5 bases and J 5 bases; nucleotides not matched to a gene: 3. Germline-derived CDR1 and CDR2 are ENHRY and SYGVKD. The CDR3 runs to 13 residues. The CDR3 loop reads CAISKTGGTEAFF. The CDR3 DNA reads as TGTGCCATCAGTAAGACAGGGGGGACTGAAGCTTTCTTT.

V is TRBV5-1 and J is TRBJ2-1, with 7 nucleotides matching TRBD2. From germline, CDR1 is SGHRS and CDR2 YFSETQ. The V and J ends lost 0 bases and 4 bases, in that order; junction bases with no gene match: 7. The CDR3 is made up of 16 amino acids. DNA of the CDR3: TGCGCCAGCAGCTTGGTGGCGGGGGAGGCATACAATGAGCAGTTCTTC. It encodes CASSLVAGEAYNEQFF.

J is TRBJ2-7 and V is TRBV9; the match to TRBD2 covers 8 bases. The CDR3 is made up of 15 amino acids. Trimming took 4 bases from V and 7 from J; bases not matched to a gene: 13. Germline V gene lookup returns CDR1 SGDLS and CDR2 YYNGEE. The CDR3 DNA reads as TGTGCCAGCAGCCCAGAAGTGCGGGGGGCAGGTGAGCAGTACTTC. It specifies CASSPEVRGAGEQYF.

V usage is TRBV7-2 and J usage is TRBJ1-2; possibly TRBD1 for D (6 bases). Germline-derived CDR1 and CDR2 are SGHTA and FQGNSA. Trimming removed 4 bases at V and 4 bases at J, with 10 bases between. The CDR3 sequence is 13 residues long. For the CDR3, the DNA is TGTGCCAGCAGCTCACAGGGCTTCTATGGCTACACCTTC. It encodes CASSSQGFYGYTF.

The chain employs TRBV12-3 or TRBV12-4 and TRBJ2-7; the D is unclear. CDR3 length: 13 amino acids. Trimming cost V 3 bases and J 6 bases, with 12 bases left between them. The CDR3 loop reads CASSFRHSGEQYF. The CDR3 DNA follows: TGTGCCAGCAGTTTTAGGCATTCGGGCGAGCAGTACTTC.

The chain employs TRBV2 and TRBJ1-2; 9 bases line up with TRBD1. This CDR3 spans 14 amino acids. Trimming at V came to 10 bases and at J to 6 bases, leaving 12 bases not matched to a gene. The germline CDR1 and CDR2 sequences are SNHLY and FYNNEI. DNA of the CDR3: TGTGCCACCGGAGGGGACAGGGCCTTTAATGGCTACACCTTC. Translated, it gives CATGGDRAFNGYTF.

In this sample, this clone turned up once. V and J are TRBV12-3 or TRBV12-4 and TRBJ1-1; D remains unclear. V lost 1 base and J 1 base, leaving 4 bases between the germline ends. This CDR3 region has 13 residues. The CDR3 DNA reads TGTGCCAGCAGTTTAGGACCGAACACTGAAGCTTTCTTT. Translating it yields CASSLGPNTEAFF.